The source of this T cell receptor beta chain is a study of neoadjuvant anti-PD-1 for oral cavity cancer. Profiling relied on immunoSEQ multiplex PCR, and the TCRdb table lists in-frame clones only, not all of them. The sample yields under 8,000 clones, roughly 70% seen once. The length of the CDR3 is 14 residues. CDR1 is MNHEY, CDR2 SMNVEV, per germline (reference sequence). Between the trimmed V and J ends, which lost 2 bases and 2 bases, there was a span of 6 bases. The clonotype was recovered from a person aged 35 to 85 with oral cavity squamous cell carcinoma. Here the sequenced sample was PBMCs, taken before nivolumab (anti-PD-1) treatment. The chain employs TRBV27 and TRBJ2-2; no reliable D call. This CDR3 is CASSLTENTGELFF. For the CDR3, the DNA is TGTGCCAGCAGTTTAACGGAAAACACCGGGGAGCTGTTTTTT.